These 25 T cell receptor beta chains were all obtained from the same sample, sequenced in a study of beta chain features in type 1 diabetes. Sequenced material consisted of expressed TCRB transcripts (all of the isolated RNA was reverse transcribed). Here immunoSEQ multiplex PCR was the method, and the copy in TCRdb shows in-frame clones only, minus some. The data contain about 250,000 clones, roughly 13% of them seen just once; the ten biggest clones take up about 0.024%. Input material: naive CD4+ T cells from blood. These receptors originate from a woman between 40 and 55 years old in good health.

Points on this clone: One end of the junction fails to match germline, which may point to a read error. The gene calls are TRBV5-1 and TRBJ2-1, with 11 bases identical to TRBD1. Germline V gene sequence: CDR1 SGHRS, CDR2 YFSETQ. The CDR3 spans 11 residues. The CDR3 sequence: CASSGGQGEIF. For the CDR3, the DNA is TGCGCCAGCAGCGGGGGACAGGGGGAGATCTTC.

This clone was detected a few times. This sequence joins TRBV7-8 and TRBJ2-7; 14 bases align to TRBD2. The CDR3 loop spans 15 amino acids. Germline assignment: CDR1 SGHVS and CDR2 FQNEAQ. J gave up 3 bases and V 5 bases, and 3 bases lay outside the gene matches. This CDR3 reads CASSRTSGGLYEQYF. CDR3 DNA sequence: TGTGCCAGCAGCCGGACTAGCGGGGGGCTCTACGAGCAGTACTTC.

The rearrangement links TRBV6-4 to TRBJ1-6; 7 bases match TRBD1. The CDR3 sequence is 13 residues long. The germline gives CDR1 MRHNA, CDR2 SNTAGT. V dropped 6 bases and J dropped 8; count of bases not matched to a gene: 4. The CDR3 is CASRQGIDSPLHF. The CDR3 DNA sequence: TGTGCCAGCAGACAGGGGATAGATTCACCCCTCCACTTT.

This clone was counted many times. The chain combines TRBV4-1 with TRBJ2-3; 10 bases align to TRBD1. J lost 2 bases, V lost 6 bases, and 5 bases had no gene match. Looked up from germline, CDR1 is MGHRA and CDR2 is YSYEKL. The CDR3 covers 15 residues. This chain's CDR3 is CASRWTGGDTDTQYF. The CDR3 DNA is TGCGCCAGCAGATGGACAGGGGGAGACACAGATACGCAGTATTTT.

In this sample, this clone turned up a few times. The chain uses TRBV6-5 and TRBJ1-5, with 9 bases aligning to TRBD1. Germline values: CDR1 MNHEY, CDR2 SVGAGI. The CDR3 sequence is 15 residues long. J was trimmed by 0 bases and V by 6 bases; bases with no gene match: 3. The CDR3 is CASSQTGGSNQPQHF. The DNA of the CDR3 is TGTGCCAGCAGCCAGACAGGGGGTAGCAATCAGCCCCAGCATTTT.

This clone was seen more than once but under ten times. This chain links TRBV19 with TRBJ1-4; unclear D gene. V lost 3 bases, J lost 0 bases, and 11 bases lay in between. This CDR3 has 16 amino acids. The germline CDR1 and CDR2 sequences are LNHDA and SQIVND (reference sequence). CDR3 coding DNA: TGTGCCAGTAGTATGTTACAGCCTGCAACTAATGAAAAACTGTTTTTT. Its protein product is CASSMLQPATNEKLFF.

This clone came up many times. The chain combines TRBV5-4 with TRBJ2-3; 7 bases are shared with TRBD1. The CDR3 has 12 amino acids. In germline, CDR1 is SGHNT, CDR2 YYREEE (reference sequence). V lost 5 bases, J lost 3 bases, and 0 bases stayed unmatched. The CDR3 DNA reads as TGTGCCAGCAGGACAGGGACAGATACGCAGTATTTT. This encodes CASRTGTDTQYF.

Only a few counts were recorded for this clone. This sequence joins TRBV29-1 and TRBJ1-4, with D perhaps matching TRBD1 (6 bases). Germline CDR1 is SQVTM and CDR2 is ANQGSEA. The CDR3 extends over 19 amino acids. V dropped 5 bases and J dropped 6 bases, with 31 bases sitting between them. CDR3 region: CSVFFPWGREGGVDEKLFF. Here the CDR3 DNA reads TGCAGCGTTTTCTTCCCCTGGGGTCGAGAGGGGGGGGTTGATGAAAAACTGTTTTTT.

V gene TRBV29-1 combines with J gene TRBJ1-2; possibly TRBD1 for D (5 bases). V lost 2 bases, J lost 1 base, and 20 bases lay in between. This CDR3 has 17 amino acids. Germline V CDR1 and CDR2: SQVTM, ANQGSEA. The CDR3 region has the DNA TGCAGCGTTGAAATTGGAGGGGATTGGTATGGTAACTATGGCTACACCTTC. This sequence encodes CSVEIGGDWYGNYGYTF.

This CDR3 reads CASWTVPNEKLFF. The CDR3 DNA is TGTGCCAGCTGGACAGTCCCTAATGAAAAACTGTTTTTT. The chain recombines TRBV2 with TRBJ1-4; tentative D call: TRBD1 (6 bases). This CDR3 spans 13 amino acids. V lost 8 bases to trimming and J lost 3 bases, with 10 bases between them. Germline CDR1 SNHLY, CDR2 FYNNEI.

J is TRBJ2-3 and V is TRBV19, with 8 bases fitting TRBD1. Germline V CDR1 and CDR2: LNHDA, SQIVND (reference sequence). The CDR3 runs 15 residues. With 3 bases clipped from V and 3 bases from J, the junction kept 5 bases outside the gene matches. CDR3: CASSIRGLRTDTQYF. CDR3 sequence (DNA): TGTGCCAGTAGTATCAGGGGGCTGAGAACAGATACGCAGTATTTT.

V and J are TRBV7-9 and TRBJ2-5; D remains ambiguous. The CDR3 contains 14 residues. Between the trimmed V and J ends, which lost 6 bases and 0 bases, there was a span of 11 bases. In germline, CDR1 is SEHNR, CDR2 FQNEAQ (reference sequence). CDR3 loop: CASSYQMYQETQYF. DNA of the CDR3: TGTGCCAGCAGTTATCAGATGTACCAAGAGACCCAGTACTTC.

The chain carries TRBV7-9 and TRBJ1-5, with a tentative D call TRBD1 (6 bases). Trimming pared 2 bases from V and 4 bases from J, leaving 9 bases between. The CDR3 extends over 14 amino acids. Germline CDR1 reads SEHNR; CDR2 reads FQNEAQ (reference sequence). This CDR3 is CASSLRQGNQPQHF. The CDR3, as DNA: TGTGCCAGCAGCTTACGGCAGGGGAATCAGCCCCAGCATTTT. Full variable domain (remainder filled in from reference TRBV7-9 and TRBJ1-5): DTGVSQNPRHKITKRGQNVTFRCDPISEHNRLYWYRQTLGQGPEFLTYFQNEAQLEKSRLLSDRFSAERPKGSFSTLEIQRTEQGDSAMYLCASSLRQGNQPQHFGDGTRLSIL.

V gene TRBV2 combines with J gene TRBJ2-6; 10 bases line up with TRBD1. Trimming took 6 bases from V and 0 from J; bases not matched to a gene: 5. The CDR3 extends over 17 amino acids. Germline V gene data show CDR1 as SNHLY and CDR2 as FYNNEI. The CDR3 sequence is CASRAGTGVSGANVLTF. Here the CDR3 DNA reads TGTGCCAGCAGGGCCGGGACAGGGGTCTCTGGGGCCAACGTCCTGACTTTC. The variable domain in full, with the rest retrieved from reference TRBV2 and TRBJ2-6, is EPEVTQTPSHQVTQMGQEVILRCVPISNHLYFYWYRQILGQKVEFLVSFYNNEISEKSEIFDDQFSVERPDGSNFTLKIRSTKLEDSAMYFCASRAGTGVSGANVLTFGAGSRLTVL.

This clone was seen a handful of times. The chain couples TRBV25-1 to TRBJ1-1; tentatively, D is TRBD1 (5 bases). Germline CDR1 and CDR2: MGHDK and SYGVNS. Trimming took off 2 bases at V and 0 bases at J, with 10 bases between the two ends. CDR3 length: 15 residues. As DNA, the CDR3 is TGTGCCAGCAGTGAACCCGGGGGGTTGAACACTGAAGCTTTCTTT. It codes for CASSEPGGLNTEAFF.

This clone was seen a few times. The chain uses TRBV7-9 and TRBJ2-3, with a tentative D call TRBD1 (6 bases). Germline loops: CDR1 SEHNR, CDR2 FQNEAQ (reference sequence). Trimming stripped 1 base from V and 2 bases from J, with 16 bases between. The length of the CDR3 is 17 residues. DNA of the CDR3: TGTGCCAGCAGCTTAGAGTTGCAACAGGGCCTCACAGATACGCAGTATTTT. Translating gives CASSLELQQGLTDTQYF.

The chain combines TRBV4-1 with TRBJ2-7, with 8 positions matching TRBD2. The V and J ends lost 1 base and 0 bases, in that order; junction bases with no gene match: 8. This CDR3 has 17 residues. Germline CDR1 reads MGHRA; CDR2 reads YSYEKL. The CDR3 coding sequence is TGCGCCAGCAGCCAAGTAACGGGGGGGGCTCCCTCCTACGAGCAGTACTTC. Translating gives CASSQVTGGAPSYEQYF.

V usage is TRBV12-5 and J usage is TRBJ2-7; TRBD2 agrees at 9 bases. Germline assignment: CDR1 LGHNT and CDR2 FRNRAP. The CDR3 length is 16 residues. The J segment lost 0 bases and the V segment lost 4 bases, leaving 7 bases of the junction unmatched. The CDR3 DNA is TGTGCTAGTGGTTCCAAGACTAGCGGCACCTCCTACGAGCAGTACTTC. The encoded protein is CASGSKTSGTSYEQYF.

This clone has a handful of counts. This sequence joins TRBV5-1 and TRBJ2-1; 10 bases match TRBD2. The CDR3 spans 16 residues. Germline V gives CDR1 SGHRS, CDR2 YFSETQ. J lost 2 bases, V lost 0 bases, and 2 bases had no gene match. DNA for the CDR3: TGCGCCAGCAGCTTGGTGAGCGGGGGGGCCTACAATGAGCAGTTCTTC. Its translation: CASSLVSGGAYNEQFF.

This clone was seen a few times. This sequence joins TRBV6-1 and TRBJ2-7; TRBD1 matches at 10 bases. The CDR3 loop spans 15 amino acids. CDR1 and CDR2 from the germline V gene are MNHNS and SASEGT. J gave up 5 bases and V 6 bases, and 10 bases lay outside the gene matches. CDR3 in amino acids: CASSKPGTGANEQYF. DNA for the CDR3: TGTGCCAGCAGCAAACCGGGGACAGGGGCAAACGAGCAGTACTTC.

This clone was seen a few times. The chain recombines TRBV5-4 with TRBJ2-3, with 8 bases identical to TRBD2. The germline V gene encodes CDR1 SGHNT and CDR2 YYREEE (reference sequence). The CDR3 runs 16 residues. Trimming cost V 2 bases and J 5 bases; bases outside gene matches: 10. The CDR3 is CASSFSRRGGGDTQYF. In DNA form, the CDR3 reads TGTGCCAGCAGCTTCTCTAGACGGGGGGGCGGAGATACGCAGTATTTT.

This clone was seen more than once but under ten times. V and J are TRBV5-1 and TRBJ1-3; no definite D call. This CDR3 is built from 12 residues. Germline assignment: CDR1 SGHRS and CDR2 YFSETQ. V was pared by 4 bases and J by 4 bases, with 6 bases between. CDR3 protein: CASSTEGNTIYF. The DNA of the CDR3 is TGCGCCAGCAGCACGGAGGGAAACACCATATATTTT.

The chain links TRBV5-1 to TRBJ2-5; the match to TRBD1 covers 8 bases. J was trimmed by 5 bases and V by 0 bases; bases with no gene match: 9. The germline CDR1 and CDR2 sequences are SGHRS and YFSETQ. This CDR3 is 16 amino acids long. The CDR3 loop is CASSLDYRGFGETQYF. The CDR3 DNA sequence: TGCGCCAGCAGCTTGGATTACAGGGGGTTCGGGGAGACCCAGTACTTC.

This clone appeared a few times. This rearrangement joins TRBV5-1 to TRBJ2-7; D possibly corresponds to TRBD1 (5 bases). This CDR3 spans 14 amino acids. Per germline, CDR1 SGHRS and CDR2 YFSETQ. Between the trimmed V and J ends, which lost 0 bases and 1 base, there was a span of 8 bases. The CDR3 protein is CASSLDQGSYEQYF. In DNA form, the CDR3 reads TGCGCCAGCAGCTTGGATCAGGGTTCCTACGAGCAGTACTTC.

This clone was observed a handful of times. The V gene is TRBV5-6, the J gene TRBJ1-5, with 7 positions matching TRBD1. The ends lost 2 bases at V and 5 bases at J; junction bases unmatched: 7. The V gene's germline CDR1 is SGHDT and CDR2 YYEEEE. This CDR3 has 15 amino acids. CDR3 DNA sequence: TGTGCCAGCAGCTTTAGGGGGCTGTCGCATCAGCCCCAGCATTTT. It codes for CASSFRGLSHQPQHF.